The count of the clone carrying this TCR beta chain is one. What it binds is unknown. The sample belongs to a study of cytomegalovirus exposure and HLA in healthy donors. The PCR employed 60 Vbeta primers together with 13 Jbeta primers. Assay used: immunoSEQ multiplex PCR; TCRdb lists only in-frame clones, some missing. This table holds 110,000 to 150,000 clones, about 72% found once. This CDR3 has 14 residues. Looked up from germline, CDR1 is MNHEY and CDR2 is SMNVEV (reference sequence). V gave up 4 bases and J gave up 8 bases, with 14 bases separating them. General study results and limits: Reports state that TCR beta sequences accurately predicted most subjects' HLA-A and HLA-B alleles. Most CMV-associated TCR beta chains were later found to appear HLA-restricted.

The TCR was taken from a man aged 55 to 70 in good health and CMV-seronegative. V is TRBV27 and J is TRBJ1-4; D is perhaps TRBD1 (5 bases). Sequencing used PBMCs. In DNA form, the CDR3 reads TGTGCCAGCAGTTCGGGGGGGGAGGAAGAAAAACTGTTTTTT. This sequence encodes CASSSGGEEEKLFF.